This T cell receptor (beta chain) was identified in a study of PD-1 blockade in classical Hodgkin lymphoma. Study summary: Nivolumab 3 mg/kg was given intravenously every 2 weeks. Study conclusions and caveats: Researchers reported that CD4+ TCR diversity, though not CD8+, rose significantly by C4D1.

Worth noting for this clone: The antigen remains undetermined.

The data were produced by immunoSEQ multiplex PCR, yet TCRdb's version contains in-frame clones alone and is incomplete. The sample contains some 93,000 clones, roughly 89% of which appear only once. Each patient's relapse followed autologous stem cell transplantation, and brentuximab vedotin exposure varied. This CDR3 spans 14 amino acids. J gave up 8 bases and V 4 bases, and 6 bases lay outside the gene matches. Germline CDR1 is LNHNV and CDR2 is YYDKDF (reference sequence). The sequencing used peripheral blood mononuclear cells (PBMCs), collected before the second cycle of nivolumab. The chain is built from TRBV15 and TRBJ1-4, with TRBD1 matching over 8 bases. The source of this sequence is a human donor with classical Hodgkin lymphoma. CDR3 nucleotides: TGTGCCACCAGCACCGGGACAGGCTACGAAAAACTGTTTTTT. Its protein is CATSTGTGYEKLFF.